The clone carrying this TCR beta chain has a count of ten or more. Antigen unknown. Unique molecular identifiers were present on the cDNA, which also gained a universal primer site by template switching. Each CDR3 protein is one row after TCRdb ran MiXCR on the 5' RACE reads. This repertoire shows about 150,000 distinct CDR3 sequences, roughly 3.5% found once; its top ten account for 8.1%. The entry originates in a study of identical twins. The study, taken as a whole, reports: Where out-of-frame alpha sequences were twin-shared, they showed excess low generation probability. Cord blood beta clonotypes present at high abundance carried fewer insertions; no such pattern appeared in memory repertoires.

All donors were healthy Caucasians. The sequenced sample consisted of memory T cells sorted from blood. The sequence was obtained from a young man in good health.

The CDR3 DNA is TGTGCCAGCAGCCGTCGGGGAGACTACAATGAGCAGTTCTTC. As protein: CASSRRGDYNEQFF. The V and J genes are TRBV4-2 and TRBJ2-1; weak D call: TRBD2 (5 bases). CDR1 is LGHNA and CDR2 is YNFKEQ in the germline V gene. Trimming took off 4 bases at V and 3 bases at J, with 10 bases between the two ends. The CDR3 sequence is 14 residues long.